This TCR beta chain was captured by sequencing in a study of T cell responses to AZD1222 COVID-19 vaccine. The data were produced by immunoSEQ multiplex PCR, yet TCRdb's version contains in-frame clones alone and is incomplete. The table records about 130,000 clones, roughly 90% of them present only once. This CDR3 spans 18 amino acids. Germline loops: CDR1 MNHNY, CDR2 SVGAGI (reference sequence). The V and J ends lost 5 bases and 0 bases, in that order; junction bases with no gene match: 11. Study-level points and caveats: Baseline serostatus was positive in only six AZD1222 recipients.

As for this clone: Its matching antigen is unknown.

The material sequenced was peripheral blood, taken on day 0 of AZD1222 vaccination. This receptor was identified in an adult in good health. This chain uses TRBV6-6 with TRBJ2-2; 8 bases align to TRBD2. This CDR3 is CASSRLLPSGSNTGELFF. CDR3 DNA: TGTGCCAGCAGTCGACTACTGCCTAGCGGGTCGAACACCGGGGAGCTGTTTTTT.